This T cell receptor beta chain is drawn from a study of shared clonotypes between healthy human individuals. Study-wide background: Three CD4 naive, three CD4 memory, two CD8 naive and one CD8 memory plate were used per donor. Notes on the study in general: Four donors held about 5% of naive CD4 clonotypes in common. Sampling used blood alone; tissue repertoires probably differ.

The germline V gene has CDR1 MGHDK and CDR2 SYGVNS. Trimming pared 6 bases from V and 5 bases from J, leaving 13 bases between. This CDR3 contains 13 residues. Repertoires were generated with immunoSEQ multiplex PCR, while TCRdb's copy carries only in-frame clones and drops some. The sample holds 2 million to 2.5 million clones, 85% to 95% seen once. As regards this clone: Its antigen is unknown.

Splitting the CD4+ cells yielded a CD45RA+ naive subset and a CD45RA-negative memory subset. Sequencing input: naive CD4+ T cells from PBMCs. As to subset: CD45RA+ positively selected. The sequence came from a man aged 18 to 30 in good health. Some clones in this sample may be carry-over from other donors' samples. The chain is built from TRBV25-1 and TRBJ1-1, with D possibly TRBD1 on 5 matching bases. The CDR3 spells CASRATGGTEAFF. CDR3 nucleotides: TGTGCCAGCAGGGCTACGGGGGGAACTGAAGCTTTCTTT.